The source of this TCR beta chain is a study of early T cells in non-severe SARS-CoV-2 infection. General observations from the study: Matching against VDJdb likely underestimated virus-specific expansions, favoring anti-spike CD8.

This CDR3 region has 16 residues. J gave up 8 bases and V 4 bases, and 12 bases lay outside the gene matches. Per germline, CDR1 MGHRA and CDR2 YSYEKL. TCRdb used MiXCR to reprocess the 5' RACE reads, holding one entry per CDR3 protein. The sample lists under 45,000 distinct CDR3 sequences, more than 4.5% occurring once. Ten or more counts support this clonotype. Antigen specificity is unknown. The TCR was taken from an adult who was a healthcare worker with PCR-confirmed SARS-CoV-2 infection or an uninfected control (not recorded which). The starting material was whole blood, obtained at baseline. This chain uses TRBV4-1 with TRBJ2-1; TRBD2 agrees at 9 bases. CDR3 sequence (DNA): TGCGCCAGCAGCCGATCCGGGACTAGCTTTTTTGATGAGCAGTTCTTC. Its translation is CASSRSGTSFFDEQFF.